This T cell receptor (beta chain) appears in the sequencing data of a study of T cell responses to AZD1222 COVID-19 vaccine. Study results and limitations: White British donors predominated, females outnumbered males, and clonal diversity was possibly underestimated. Variant regions that are unmutated are reportedly the target of nearly half of spike-specific TCRs. The study found vaccine-associated CD4 TCRs spanning spike, dominant at 160-218 and 743-854.

CDR1 and CDR2 (germline): MRHNA, SNTAGT. The CDR3 loop spans 15 amino acids. V lost 7 bases and J 0 bases, leaving 13 bases between the germline ends. Details on this clone: What it binds is unknown.

The protocol was immunoSEQ multiplex PCR, while the TCRdb copy is restricted to in-frame clones and leaves out a portion. The sample yields some 130,000 clones, 91% seen once. This TCR came from an adult in good health. This specimen was peripheral blood, taken on day 0 of AZD1222 vaccination. The gene calls are TRBV6-4 and TRBJ1-3; tentative D call: TRBD1 (5 bases). The CDR3 sequence: CASMGGAISGNTIYF. For the CDR3, the DNA is TGTGCCAGCATGGGGGGTGCTATCTCTGGAAACACCATATATTTT.